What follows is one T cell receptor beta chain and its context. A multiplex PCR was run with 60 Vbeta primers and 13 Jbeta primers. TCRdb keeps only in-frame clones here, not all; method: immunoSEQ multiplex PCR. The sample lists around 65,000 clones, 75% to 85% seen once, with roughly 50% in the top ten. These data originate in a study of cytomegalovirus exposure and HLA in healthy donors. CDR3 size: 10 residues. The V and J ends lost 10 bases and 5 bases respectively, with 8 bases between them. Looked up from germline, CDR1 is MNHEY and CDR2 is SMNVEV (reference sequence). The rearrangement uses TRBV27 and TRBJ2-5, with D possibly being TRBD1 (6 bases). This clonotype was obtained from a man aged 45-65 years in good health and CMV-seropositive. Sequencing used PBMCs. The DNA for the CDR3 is TGTGCCACTAGGGGGGAGACCCAGTACTTC. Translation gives CATRGETQYF.